This T cell receptor beta chain was captured by sequencing in a study of regulatory T cells in long-lasting Graves disease. The TCR beta library used iRepertoire HTBI primers with Arm-PCR amplification of CDR3. Each CDR3 protein is one row after TCRdb ran MiXCR on the multiplex PCR reads. The table shows under 500,000 distinct CDR3 sequences, with less than 25% occurring only once. Time point meaning: persistent/refractory GD, antithyroid drugs over 5 years with positive TRAb. Extracted RNA from PBMCs served as the source of the TCR library. This CDR3 contains 14 residues. The germline V gene has CDR1 SGDLS and CDR2 YYNGEE. Trimming stripped 0 bases from V and 6 bases from J, with 9 bases between.

The sample consisted of peripheral blood mononuclear cells (PBMCs), taken when the disease was refractory, from a patient treated with antithyroid drugs. The V gene is TRBV9, the J gene TRBJ2-2, with unresolved D. This receptor was identified in a female donor with Graves disease. DNA of the CDR3: TGTGCCAGCAGCGTAGAGTATTTCTCCGGGGAGCTGTTTTTT. Its protein product is CASSVEYFSGELFF.